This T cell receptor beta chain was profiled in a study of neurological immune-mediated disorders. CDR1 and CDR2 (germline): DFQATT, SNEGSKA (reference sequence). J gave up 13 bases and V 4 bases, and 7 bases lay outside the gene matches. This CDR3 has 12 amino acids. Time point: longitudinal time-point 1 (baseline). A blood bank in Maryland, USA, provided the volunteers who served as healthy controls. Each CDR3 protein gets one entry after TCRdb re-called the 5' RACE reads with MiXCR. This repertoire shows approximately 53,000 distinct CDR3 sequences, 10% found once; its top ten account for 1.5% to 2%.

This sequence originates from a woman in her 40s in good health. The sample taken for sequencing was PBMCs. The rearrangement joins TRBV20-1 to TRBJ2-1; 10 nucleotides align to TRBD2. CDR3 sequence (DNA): TGCAGTGCTACCAGCGGGGGGGTCATTCAGTTCTTC. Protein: CSATSGGVIQFF.